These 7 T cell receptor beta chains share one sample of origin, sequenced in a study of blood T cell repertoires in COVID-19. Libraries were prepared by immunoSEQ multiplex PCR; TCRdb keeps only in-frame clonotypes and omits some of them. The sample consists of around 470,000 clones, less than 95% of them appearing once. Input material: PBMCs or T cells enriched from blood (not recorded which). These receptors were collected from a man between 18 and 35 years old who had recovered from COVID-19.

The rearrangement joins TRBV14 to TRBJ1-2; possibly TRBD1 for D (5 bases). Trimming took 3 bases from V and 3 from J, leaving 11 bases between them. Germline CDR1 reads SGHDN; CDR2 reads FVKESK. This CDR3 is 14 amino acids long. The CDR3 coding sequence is TGTGCCAGCAGCCATACGGACAAATACTATGGCTACACCTTC. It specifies CASSHTDKYYGYTF.

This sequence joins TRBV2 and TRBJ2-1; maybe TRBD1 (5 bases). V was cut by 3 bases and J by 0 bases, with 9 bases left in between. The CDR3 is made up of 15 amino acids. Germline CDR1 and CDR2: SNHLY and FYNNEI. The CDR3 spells CASSERQSSYNEQFF. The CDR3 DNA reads TGTGCCAGCAGTGAGAGACAGAGCTCCTACAATGAGCAGTTCTTC.

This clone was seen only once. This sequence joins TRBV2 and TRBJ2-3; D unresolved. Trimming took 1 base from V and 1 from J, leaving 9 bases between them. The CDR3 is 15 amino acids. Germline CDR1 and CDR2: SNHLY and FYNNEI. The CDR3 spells CASSEGRAGTDTQYF. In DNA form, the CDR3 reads TGTGCCAGCAGTGAAGGCCGTGCGGGCACAGATACGCAGTATTTT. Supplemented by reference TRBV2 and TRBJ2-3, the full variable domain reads EPEVTQTPSHQVTQMGQEVILRCVPISNHLYFYWYRQILGQKVEFLVSFYNNEISEKSEIFDDQFSVERPDGSNFTLKIRSTKLEDSAMYFCASSEGRAGTDTQYFGPGTRLTVL.

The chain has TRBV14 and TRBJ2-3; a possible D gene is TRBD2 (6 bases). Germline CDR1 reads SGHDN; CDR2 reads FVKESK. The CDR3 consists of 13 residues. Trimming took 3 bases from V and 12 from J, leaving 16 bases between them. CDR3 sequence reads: CASSQKEGTPQYF. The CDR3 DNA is TGTGCCAGCAGCCAGAAGGAGGGGACTCCTCAGTATTTT.

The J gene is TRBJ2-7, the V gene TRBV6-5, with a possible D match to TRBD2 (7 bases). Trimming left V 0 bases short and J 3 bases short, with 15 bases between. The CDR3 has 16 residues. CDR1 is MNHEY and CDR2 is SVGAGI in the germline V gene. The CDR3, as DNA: TGTGCCAGCAGTTACTCGAGTGGGGGGGCGCGCTACGAGCAGTACTTC. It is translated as CASSYSSGGARYEQYF.

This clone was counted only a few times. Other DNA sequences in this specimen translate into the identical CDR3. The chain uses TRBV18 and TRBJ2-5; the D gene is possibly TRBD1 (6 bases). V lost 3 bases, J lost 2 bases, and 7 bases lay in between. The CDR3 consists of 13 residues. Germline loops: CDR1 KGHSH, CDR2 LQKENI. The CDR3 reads CASSPDRQETQYF. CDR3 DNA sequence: TGTGCCAGCTCACCGGACAGACAAGAGACCCAGTACTTC.

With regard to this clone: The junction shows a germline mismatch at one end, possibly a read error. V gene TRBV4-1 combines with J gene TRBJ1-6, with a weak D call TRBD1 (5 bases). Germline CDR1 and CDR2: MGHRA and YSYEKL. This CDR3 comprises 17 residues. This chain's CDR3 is CASSEEYRSIDGSPLHF. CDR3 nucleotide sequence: TGCGCCAGCAGCGAAGAATACAGGTCCATTGACGGTTCACCCCTCCACTTT.